The clone carrying this TCR beta chain was counted between two and nine times. What it binds is unknown. This record comes from a study of T cells in Graves' hyperthyroidism and ophthalmopathy. Study overall: The initial diagnosis was the point when peripheral blood was collected, ahead of any treatment.

Germline CDR1 and CDR2: MNHEY and SVGAGI. The CDR3 sequence is 15 residues long. The V and J ends lost 6 bases and 3 bases respectively, with 17 bases between them. Study-wide results and limits: A 13 V-J signature model discriminated ophthalmopathy versus stable hyperthyroidism.

The definition of stable Graves' hyperthyroidism was no ophthalmopathy progression within 18 months. Criteria for exclusion of patients were uncontrolled infection, other autoimmune disease, pregnancy or lactation. Researchers amplified the TCR beta CDR3 regions from RNA transcripts. Carried out on the TCR CDR3, a first-round RT-PCR used the HTBI primer set. TCRdb recomputed calls from the multiplex PCR reads with MiXCR, one row per CDR3 protein. The repertoire holds about 840,000 distinct CDR3 sequences, with around 39% as singletons. Sequenced input: blood. The chain carries TRBV6-5 and TRBJ1-1, with D perhaps matching TRBD1 (6 bases). The TCR sequence derives from a young man with Graves' hyperthyroidism. CDR3 DNA: TGTGCCAGCAGGCCCCTCGCAGGGGTGGACACTGAAGCTTTCTTT. This translates into CASRPLAGVDTEAFF.